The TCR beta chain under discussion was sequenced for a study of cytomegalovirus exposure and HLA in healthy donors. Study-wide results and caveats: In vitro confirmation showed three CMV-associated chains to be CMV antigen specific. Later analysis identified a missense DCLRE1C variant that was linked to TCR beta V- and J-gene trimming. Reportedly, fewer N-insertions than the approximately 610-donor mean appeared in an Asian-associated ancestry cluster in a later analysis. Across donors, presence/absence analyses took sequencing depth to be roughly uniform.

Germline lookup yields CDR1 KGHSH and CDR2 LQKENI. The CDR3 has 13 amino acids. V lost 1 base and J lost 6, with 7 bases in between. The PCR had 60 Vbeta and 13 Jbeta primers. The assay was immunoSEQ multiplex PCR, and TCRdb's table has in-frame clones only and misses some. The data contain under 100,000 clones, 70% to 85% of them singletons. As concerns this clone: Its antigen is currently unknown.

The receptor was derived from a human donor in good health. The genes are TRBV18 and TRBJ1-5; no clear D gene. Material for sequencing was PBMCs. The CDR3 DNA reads TGTGCCAGCTCACCACAGTCGGGTCAGCCCCAGCATTTT. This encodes CASSPQSGQPQHF.